This record concerns one T cell receptor (beta chain) sequence. Its antigen is unidentified. Looked up from germline, CDR1 is GTSNPN and CDR2 is SVGIG (reference sequence). V lost 2 bases, J lost 0 bases, and 14 bases lay in between. The CDR3 runs 16 residues. These data originate in a study of T cells in Graves' hyperthyroidism and ophthalmopathy. Study results and caveats: Ophthalmopathy, which appeared later, was predicted by the model a median roughly 6.4 months before onset. Ophthalmopathy could be told apart from stable hyperthyroidism with a 13 V-J model. Blood also contained most expanded thyroid clonotypes above 0.001.

The investigators amplified TCR beta CDR3 regions from RNA transcripts. When the TCR CDR3 underwent first-round RT-PCR, the HTBI primer set was used. TCRdb independently ran MiXCR on the multiplex PCR reads; one entry per CDR3 protein. The sample holds more than 350,000 distinct CDR3 sequences; 12% to 15% are singletons and the top ten take roughly a fifth. Exclusion followed for patients with uncontrolled infection, other autoimmune disease, pregnancy or lactation. The V and J genes are TRBV30 and TRBJ1-5, with D hard to call. The clonotype originates from a woman aged 60-70 years with Graves' ophthalmopathy. Sequencing was performed on blood. CDR3 loop: CAWSPAGRYSNQPQHF. The CDR3 DNA reads TGTGCCTGGAGTCCCGCCGGGCGTTATAGCAATCAGCCCCAGCATTTT.